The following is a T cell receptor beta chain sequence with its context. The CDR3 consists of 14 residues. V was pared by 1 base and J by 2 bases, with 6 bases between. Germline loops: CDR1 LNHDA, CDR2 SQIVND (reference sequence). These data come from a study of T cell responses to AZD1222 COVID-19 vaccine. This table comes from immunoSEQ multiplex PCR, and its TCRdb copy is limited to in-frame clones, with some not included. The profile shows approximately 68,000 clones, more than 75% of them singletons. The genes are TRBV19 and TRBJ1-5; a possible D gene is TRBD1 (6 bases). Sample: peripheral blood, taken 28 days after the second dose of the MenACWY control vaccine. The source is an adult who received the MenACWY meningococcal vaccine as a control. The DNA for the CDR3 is TGTGCCAGTAGTATAGCAGGGGGCAATCAGCCCCAGCATTTT. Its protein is CASSIAGGNQPQHF.